The sequence of this T cell receptor (beta chain) was determined in a study of blood T cell repertoires in COVID-19. Germline CDR1 reads SGHVS; CDR2 reads FQNEAQ. V trimming: 5 bases; J trimming: 11 bases; junction bases outside the gene matches: 14. The CDR3 is 14 residues long. Sequencing used immunoSEQ multiplex PCR; TCRdb keeps in-frame clones, though not all of them. The sample contains about 150,000 clones, about 80% of which appear only once. The chain employs TRBV7-8 and TRBJ2-7; the match to TRBD1 covers 8 bases. Sequenced sample: peripheral blood. This clonotype was obtained from an elderly woman with acute or convalescent COVID-19. For the CDR3, the DNA is TGTGCCAGCAGCCCTAGCATACCAGGGGGCGTAAAGTACTTC. Protein: CASSPSIPGGVKYF.